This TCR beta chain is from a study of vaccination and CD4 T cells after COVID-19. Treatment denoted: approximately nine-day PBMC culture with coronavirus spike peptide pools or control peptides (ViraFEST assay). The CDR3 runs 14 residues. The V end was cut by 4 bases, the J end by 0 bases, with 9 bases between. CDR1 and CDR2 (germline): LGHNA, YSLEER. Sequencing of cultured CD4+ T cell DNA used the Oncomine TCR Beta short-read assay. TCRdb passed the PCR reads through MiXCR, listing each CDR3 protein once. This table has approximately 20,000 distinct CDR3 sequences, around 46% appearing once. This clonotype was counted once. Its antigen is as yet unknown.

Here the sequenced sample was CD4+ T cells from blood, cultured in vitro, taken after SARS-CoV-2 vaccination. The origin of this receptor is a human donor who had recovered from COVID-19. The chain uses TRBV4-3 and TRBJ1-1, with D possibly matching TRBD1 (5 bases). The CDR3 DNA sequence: TGCGCCAGCAGCCCCAGGGCTATGAACACTGAAGCTTTCTTT. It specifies CASSPRAMNTEAFF.